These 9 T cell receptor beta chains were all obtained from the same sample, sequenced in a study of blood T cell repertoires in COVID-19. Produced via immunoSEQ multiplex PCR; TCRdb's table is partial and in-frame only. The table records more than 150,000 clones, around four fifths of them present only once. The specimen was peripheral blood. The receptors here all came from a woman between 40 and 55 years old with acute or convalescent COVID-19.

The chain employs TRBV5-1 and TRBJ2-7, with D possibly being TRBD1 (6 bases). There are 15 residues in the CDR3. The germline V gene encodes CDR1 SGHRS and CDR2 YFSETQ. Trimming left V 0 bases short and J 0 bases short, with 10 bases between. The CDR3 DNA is TGCGCCAGCAGCTTGGGGACAGCGGACTCCTACGAGCAGTACTTC. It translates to CASSLGTADSYEQYF.

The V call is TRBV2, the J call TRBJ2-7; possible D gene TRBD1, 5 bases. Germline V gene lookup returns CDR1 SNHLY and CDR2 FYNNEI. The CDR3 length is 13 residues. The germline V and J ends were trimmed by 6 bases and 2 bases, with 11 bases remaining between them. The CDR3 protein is CASRETGAYEQYF. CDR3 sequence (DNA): TGTGCCAGCAGAGAAACAGGAGCCTACGAGCAGTACTTC.

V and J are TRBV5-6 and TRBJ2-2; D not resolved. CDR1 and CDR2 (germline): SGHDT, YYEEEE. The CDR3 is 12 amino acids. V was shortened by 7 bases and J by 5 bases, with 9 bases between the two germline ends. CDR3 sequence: CASEHVTGELFF. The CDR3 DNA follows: TGTGCCAGCGAACATGTAACCGGGGAGCTGTTTTTT. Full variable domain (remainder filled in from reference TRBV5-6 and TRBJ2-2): DAGVTQSPTHLIKTRGQQVTLRCSPKSGHDTVSWYQQALGQGPQFIFQYYEEEERQRGNFPDRFSGHQFPNYSSELNVNALLLGDSALYLCASEHVTGELFFGEGSRLTVL.

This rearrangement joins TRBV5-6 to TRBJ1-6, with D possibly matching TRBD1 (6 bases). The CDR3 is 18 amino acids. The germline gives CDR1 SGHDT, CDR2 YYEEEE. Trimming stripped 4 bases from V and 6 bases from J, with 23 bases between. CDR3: CASSASGGQPLLNSPLHF. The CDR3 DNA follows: TGTGCCAGCAGCGCCTCGGGCGGACAGCCCTTACTTAATTCACCCCTCCACTTT.

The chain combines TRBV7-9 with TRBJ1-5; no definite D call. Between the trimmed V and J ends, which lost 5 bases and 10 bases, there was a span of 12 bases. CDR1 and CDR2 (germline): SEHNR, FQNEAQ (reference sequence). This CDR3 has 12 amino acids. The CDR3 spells CASSDSTGPQHF. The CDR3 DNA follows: TGTGCCAGCAGCGACTCGACGGGACCCCAGCATTTT.

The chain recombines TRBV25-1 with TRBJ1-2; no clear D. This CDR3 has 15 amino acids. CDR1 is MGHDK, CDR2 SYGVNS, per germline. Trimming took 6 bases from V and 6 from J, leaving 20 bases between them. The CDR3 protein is CASSPAGFPSDGYTF. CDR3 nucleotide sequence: TGTGCCAGCAGCCCAGCGGGGTTCCCCTCCGATGGCTACACCTTC.

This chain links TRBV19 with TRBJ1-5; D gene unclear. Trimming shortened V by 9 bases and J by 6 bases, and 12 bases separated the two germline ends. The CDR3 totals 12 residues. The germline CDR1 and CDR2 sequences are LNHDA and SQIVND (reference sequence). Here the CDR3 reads CASRKSGQPQHF. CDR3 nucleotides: TGTGCCAGCAGAAAGTCGGGTCAGCCCCAGCATTTT.

CDR3 DNA: TGTGCCAGTAGTGGGGGGGGTTTTGGATCAACGCAGTATTTT. Translation: CASSGGGFGSTQYF. This chain uses TRBV19 with TRBJ2-3, with 7 bases fitting TRBD2. J was trimmed by 9 bases and V by 5 bases; bases with no gene match: 11. Per the germline V gene, CDR1 is LNHDA and CDR2 is SQIVND (reference sequence). The CDR3 runs 14 residues. The variable domain in full, with the rest retrieved from reference TRBV19 and TRBJ2-3, is DGGITQSPKYLFRKEGQNVTLSCEQNLNHDAMYWYRQDPGQGLRLIYYSQIVNDFQKGDIAEGYSVSREKKESFPLTVTSAQKNPTAFYLCASSGGGFGSTQYFGPGTRLTVL.

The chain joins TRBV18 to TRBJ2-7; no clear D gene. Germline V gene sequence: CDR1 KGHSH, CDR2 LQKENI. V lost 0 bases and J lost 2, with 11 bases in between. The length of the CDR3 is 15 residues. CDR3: CASSPPGTVTYEQYF. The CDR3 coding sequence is TGTGCCAGCTCACCACCAGGCACAGTAACCTACGAGCAGTACTTC.